This paragraph covers one TCR beta chain sequence. These data are taken from a study of blood T cell repertoires in COVID-19. The wider study: Samples representing acute and convalescent COVID-19 were sourced from the United States, Italy and Spain. Sources were T cells, B-cell-depleted T cells, or PBMCs; the material itself was cDNA or gDNA.

The CDR3 runs to 14 residues. Losses at the gene ends were 5 bases for V and 4 bases for J; bases not matched to a gene: 6. Germline values: CDR1 SGHTA, CDR2 FQGNSA. Authors' processing steps: Amplifying reference gene primers gave estimates of nucleated cell counts. Assay used: immunoSEQ multiplex PCR; TCRdb lists only in-frame clones, some missing. That table supplies the V and J calls and clone size; D and trimming were determined from the DNA. The sample holds around 370,000 clones, approximately 90% seen once. The sample was peripheral blood. The chain couples TRBV7-2 to TRBJ1-2; TRBD1 matches 8 bases. The clonotype was recovered from a young woman who had recovered from COVID-19. CDR3 sequence: CASSPGQGGYGYTF. As DNA, the CDR3 is TGTGCCAGCAGCCCAGGACAGGGCGGCTATGGCTACACCTTC. Full variable domain (outside the CDR3, taken from reference TRBV7-2 and TRBJ1-2): GAGVSQSPSNKVTEKGKDVELRCDPISGHTALYWYRQSLGQGLEFLIYFQGNSAPDKSGLPSDRFSAERTGGSVSTLTIQRTQQEDSAVYLCASSPGQGGYGYTFGSGTRLTVV.